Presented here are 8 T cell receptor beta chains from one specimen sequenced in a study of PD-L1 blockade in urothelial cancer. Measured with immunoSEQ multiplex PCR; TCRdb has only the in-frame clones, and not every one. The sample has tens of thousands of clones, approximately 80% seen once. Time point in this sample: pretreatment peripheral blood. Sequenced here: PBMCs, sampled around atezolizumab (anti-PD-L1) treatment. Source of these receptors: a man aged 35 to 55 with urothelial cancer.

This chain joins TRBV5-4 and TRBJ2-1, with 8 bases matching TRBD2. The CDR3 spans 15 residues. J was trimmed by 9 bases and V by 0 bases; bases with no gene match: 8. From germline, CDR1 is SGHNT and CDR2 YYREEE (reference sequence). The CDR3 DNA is TGTGCCAGCAGCTTGGCAAGCGGGAGAAGCAGTGAGCAGTTCTTC. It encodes CASSLASGRSSEQFF. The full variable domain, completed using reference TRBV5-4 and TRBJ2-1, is ETGVTQSPTHLIKTRGQQVTLRCSSQSGHNTVSWYQQALGQGPQFIFQYYREEENGRGNFPPRFSGLQFPNYSSELNVNALELDDSALYLCASSLASGRSSEQFFGPGTRLTVL.

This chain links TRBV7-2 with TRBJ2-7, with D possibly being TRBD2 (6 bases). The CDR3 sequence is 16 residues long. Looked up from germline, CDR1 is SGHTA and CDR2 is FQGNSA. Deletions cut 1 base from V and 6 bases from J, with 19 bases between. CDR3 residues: CASSLEFGSFTREQYF. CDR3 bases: TGTGCCAGCAGCTTAGAATTCGGGAGTTTTACTCGCGAGCAGTACTTC.

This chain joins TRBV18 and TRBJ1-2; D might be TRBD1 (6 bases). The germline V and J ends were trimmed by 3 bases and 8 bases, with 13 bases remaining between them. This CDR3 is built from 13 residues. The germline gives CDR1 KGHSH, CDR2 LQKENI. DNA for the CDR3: TGTGCCAGCTCACCCGCGGGGGCCCCAGGCTACACCTTC. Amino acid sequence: CASSPAGAPGYTF.

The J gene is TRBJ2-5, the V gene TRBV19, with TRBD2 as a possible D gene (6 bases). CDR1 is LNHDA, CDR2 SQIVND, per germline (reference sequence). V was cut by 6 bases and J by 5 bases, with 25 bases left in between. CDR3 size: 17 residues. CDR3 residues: CASSQGGGRGFRETQYF. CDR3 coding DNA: TGTGCCAGTAGCCAGGGTGGGGGGAGAGGTTTTCGGGAGACCCAGTACTTC.

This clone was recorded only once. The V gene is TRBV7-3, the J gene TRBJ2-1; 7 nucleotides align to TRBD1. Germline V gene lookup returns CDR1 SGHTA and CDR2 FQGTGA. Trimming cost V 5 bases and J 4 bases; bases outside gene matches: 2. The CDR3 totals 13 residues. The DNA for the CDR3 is TGTGCCAGCAGCGAGGGGGCGTACAATGAGCAGTTCTTC. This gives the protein CASSEGAYNEQFF.

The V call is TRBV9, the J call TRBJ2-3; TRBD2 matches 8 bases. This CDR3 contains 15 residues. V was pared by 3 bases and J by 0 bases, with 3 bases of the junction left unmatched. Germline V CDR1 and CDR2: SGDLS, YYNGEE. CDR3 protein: CASSASGFSTDTQYF. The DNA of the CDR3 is TGTGCCAGCAGCGCTAGCGGGTTCAGCACAGATACGCAGTATTTT.

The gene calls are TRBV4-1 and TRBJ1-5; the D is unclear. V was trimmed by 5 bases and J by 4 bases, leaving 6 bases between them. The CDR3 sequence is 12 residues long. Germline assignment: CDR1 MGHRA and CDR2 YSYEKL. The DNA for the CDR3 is TGCGCCAGCAGCGACATTAATCAGCCCCAGCATTTT. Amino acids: CASSDINQPQHF.

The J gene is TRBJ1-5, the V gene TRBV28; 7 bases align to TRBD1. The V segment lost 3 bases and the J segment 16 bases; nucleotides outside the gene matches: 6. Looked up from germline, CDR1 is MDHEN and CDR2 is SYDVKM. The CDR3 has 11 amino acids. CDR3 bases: TGTGCCAGCAGTTTCAAGGGGGCCGGACATTTT. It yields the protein CASSFKGAGHF.